This TCR beta chain came from a study of blood T cell repertoires in COVID-19. As for the study in general: The cDNA or gDNA used as material had been derived from T cells, B-cell-depleted T cells, or PBMCs.

The CDR3 runs to 15 residues. Trimming took 6 bases from V and 10 from J, leaving 22 bases between them. The germline CDR1 and CDR2 sequences are MNHEY and SMNVEV (reference sequence). Data came from immunoSEQ multiplex PCR; TCRdb stores just in-frame clones and leaves some out. This sample carries fewer than 250,000 clones, roughly 80% of them seen once, and the ten largest clones take 15% to 20%. This sequence originates from a man aged 25 to 40 with active or convalescent COVID-19. The chain couples TRBV27 to TRBJ2-1, with D maybe TRBD2 (6 bases). The specimen sequenced was peripheral blood. The CDR3 DNA is TGTGCCAGCAGCGCGGATAATAGAGGGGCGGGGGAGCAGTTCTTC. This sequence encodes CASSADNRGAGEQFF.